This TCR beta chain is drawn from a study of cytomegalovirus exposure and HLA in healthy donors. Overall study results and limits: According to a later analysis, donors in an Asian-associated ancestry cluster reportedly had fewer N-insertions than the roughly 630-donor mean. Investigators reported fewer than 200 TCR beta chains as tied to cytomegalovirus.

Germline assignment: CDR1 MGHRA and CDR2 YSYEKL. The CDR3 has 17 residues. V was clipped by 3 bases and J by 5 bases; unmatched bases: 14. Points on this clone: Its antigen is not known.

Use of 60 Vbeta and 13 Jbeta primers characterized the PCR. Some clones are missing from TCRdb's copy, which holds only in-frame ones; the method was immunoSEQ multiplex PCR. The repertoire holds about 85,000 clones, with about 80% as singletons. Sample: PBMCs. The sequence was obtained from a woman between 45 and 65 years old in good health and CMV-seropositive. This chain uses TRBV4-1 with TRBJ1-1, with 8 bases lining up with TRBD1. The CDR3 is CASSHEPIGQGGTEAFF. In DNA, the CDR3 is TGCGCCAGCAGCCACGAACCCATTGGACAGGGTGGAACTGAAGCTTTCTTT.